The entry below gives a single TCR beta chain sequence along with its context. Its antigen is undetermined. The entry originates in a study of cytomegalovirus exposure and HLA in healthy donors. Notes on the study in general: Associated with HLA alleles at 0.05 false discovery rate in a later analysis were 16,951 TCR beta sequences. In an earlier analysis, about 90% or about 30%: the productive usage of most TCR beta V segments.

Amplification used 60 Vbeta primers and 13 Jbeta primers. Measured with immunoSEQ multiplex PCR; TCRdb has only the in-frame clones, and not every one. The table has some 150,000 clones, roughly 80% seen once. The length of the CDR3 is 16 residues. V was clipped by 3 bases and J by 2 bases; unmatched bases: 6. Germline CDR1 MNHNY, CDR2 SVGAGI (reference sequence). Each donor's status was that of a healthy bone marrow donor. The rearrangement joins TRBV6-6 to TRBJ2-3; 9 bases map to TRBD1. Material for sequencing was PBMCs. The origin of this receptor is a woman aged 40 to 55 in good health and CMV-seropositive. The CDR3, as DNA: TGTGCCAGCAGTTATGGGACAGGGCACCACACAGATACGCAGTATTTT. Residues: CASSYGTGHHTDTQYF.